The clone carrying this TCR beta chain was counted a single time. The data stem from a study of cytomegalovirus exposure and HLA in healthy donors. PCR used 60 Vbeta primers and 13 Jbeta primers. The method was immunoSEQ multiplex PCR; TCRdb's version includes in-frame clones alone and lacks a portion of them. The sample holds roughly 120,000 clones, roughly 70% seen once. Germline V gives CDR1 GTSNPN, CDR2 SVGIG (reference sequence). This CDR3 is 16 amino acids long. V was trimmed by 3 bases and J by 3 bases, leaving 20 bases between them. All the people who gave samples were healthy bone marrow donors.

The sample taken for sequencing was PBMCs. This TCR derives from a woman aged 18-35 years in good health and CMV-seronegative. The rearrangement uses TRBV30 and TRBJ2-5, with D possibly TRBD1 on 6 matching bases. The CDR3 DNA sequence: TGTGCCTGGAGCGATAGTCGGACAGTAGCCAAAGAGACCCAGTACTTC. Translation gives CAWSDSRTVAKETQYF.